This T cell receptor beta chain was sequenced for a study of cytomegalovirus exposure and HLA in healthy donors (dated by TCRdb to 2016 to 2017). Study-wide context: According to an earlier analysis of around 600 of the donors, about 180 million T cells yielded roughly 110 million unique TCR beta sequences and about 300 Gb of sequence data. An early release covering some 640 HLA-typed donors comprised about 300 gigabases of sequencing data and 65 million to 100 million unique TCR sequences. Of the 300 to 450 genotyped donors, more than 75% were placed in the genetic ancestry cluster associated with self-reported Caucasian donors. The study was designed to test whether signatures of past pathogen exposure could be identified by cataloging public T cell receptors. The study profiled the T cell repertoires of fewer than 850 subjects by immunosequencing and related them to cytomegalovirus serostatus. Along with the approximately 700-subject first cohort, a separate validation cohort of about 110 different subjects was used. To predict cytomegalovirus infection status, the study combined high-throughput TCR immunosequencing, statistical association of individual TCRs with disease status, and machine learning. In a later analysis, previously published TCR beta repertoires from about 670 donors were re-analyzed and high-resolution HLA genotyping was added so that TCR occurrence patterns could be studied. Rather than using new phenotypic data, the later analysis identified candidate immune exposures from TCR beta sequences and from how often those sequences occurred across donors. To decide whether each TCR beta V gene segment behaved as functional or pseudogenic, an earlier analysis of some 580 of the donors relied on high-throughput TCR beta sequencing. Alongside the repertoire data, information on donor age, sex, ethnicity and CMV serostatus was compiled. Genome-wide SNP genotypes for about 65% of the 666 donors were used in a later genetic analysis, which treated that subset as a discovery cohort. All discovery cohort repertoires had been generated using a single sequencing platform. Both class I and class II loci were covered by HLA typing, at four-digit resolution. The number of typed donors differed by locus: about 629-630 for A, B, C, DRB1 and DQB1; 522 for DQA1; roughly 600 for DPA1; and roughly 490 for DPB1. A handful of DR-DQ haplotypes were treated as single units for association and clustering because of strong linkage in the cohort. On average, 235,054 unique TCR beta nucleotide sequences were sequenced per donor among roughly 430 genotyped donors of the cohort, with about 17% of those sequences being non-productive. General findings and caveats noted by the study authors: In a later analysis, TCR association rates were found to vary across HLA loci, with the most associated TCRs seen for DRB1 alleles and the fewest for HLA-C alleles. A cluster of highly shared sequence variants was judged likely to be a technical artifact of the sequencing pipeline. In a later genetic analysis, a missense DCLRE1C variant was associated with V-gene and J-gene trimming of TCR beta chains, and the association was replicated in an independent cohort. Broadly in line with IMGT annotations, most TCR beta V segments showed up in productive rearrangements about 87% or about 30% of the time in an earlier analysis of 587 of the donors. The 87-base-pair reads could not distinguish some IMGT-functional V segments, including TRBV6-2 and TRBV6-3, so those segments were excluded. Because HLA typing was missing for some donors at each locus, association tests included only the typed subset. Most CMV-associated TCR beta chains appeared to be HLA-restricted in a later analysis, and the HLA associations seemed to be driven largely by CMV exposure. Because counts were too low, roughly 16 rarely observed V segments, including chromosome 9 orphons, were excluded from the earlier analysis of 500 to 700 of the donors. In this cohort, only TCR beta chains were sequenced, and detectable features were limited by the absence of alpha or paired-chain data. In a later genetic analysis, fewer N-insertions in productive TCRs were reported among donors in an Asian-associated ancestry cluster than the 666-donor mean. A further reported finding was that TCR beta sequences accurately predicted the HLA-A and HLA-B alleles for most subjects in the first cohort. When HLA alleles, especially DR and DQ, strongly co-occurred, attributing TCR associations to individual alleles was difficult. Across donors, most TCR sequences were observed very rarely, whereas some public TCRs were present in many individuals. The study listed approximately 150 TCR beta chains as associated with cytomegalovirus. The classifier was reported to diagnose cytomegalovirus status with high specificity and sensitivity in both the original cohort and the validation cohort. Linkage disequilibrium might explain the correlated functional status among segregating V segments, but an unknown experimental factor could not be excluded. For the cohort, immune exposure information was limited to CMV serostatus. Specific HLA alleles were associated with over 15,000 TCR beta sequences at a false discovery rate of 0.05 in a later analysis. Presence/absence analyses assumed roughly uniform sequencing depth across donors, an assumption that may not hold. In a later analysis, HLA-associated TCR beta chains showed more clonal expansion and lower generation probabilities than non-associated chains that were equally common. The authors suggested that the approach could potentially be generalized to other disease states and immunological phenotypes. In vitro tests confirmed that a few of the cytomegalovirus-associated TCR beta chains recognize cytomegalovirus antigens. In a later analysis, several top co-occurrence clusters were reported to appear linked to parvovirus B19, influenza, CMV and Epstein-Barr virus.

The cohort was made up of 666 healthy bone marrow donors. At the time of sampling, all cohort members were nominally healthy, though unrecorded immune exposures were likely present. The donor was CMV seronegative and was included in the group of a few hundred seronegative cohort members. A peripheral blood sample was provided by each donor, and peripheral blood mononuclear cells were used for TCR beta sequencing. The Qiagen DNeasy Blood Extraction Kit was used to extract genomic DNA from the blood cell samples. The library was built by means of the immunoSEQ multiplex PCR assay. For the multiplex PCR, a mixture combining 60 forward primers for TCR Vbeta segments and 13 reverse primers for TCR Jbeta segments was used. A multiplex PCR assay on genomic DNA amplified the CDR3 region of rearranged TCR beta genes. The amplified TCR beta libraries were sequenced on the Illumina HiSeq System as 87-base-pair reads. Per the authors' processing: A later analysis tallied roughly 76 million unique TCR beta chains across the 666 repertoires, and some 10 million of those chains were shared by two or more donors. Raw reads were error-corrected and collapsed into unique sequences with a nearest-neighbor algorithm that merged closely related sequences to remove PCR and sequencing errors. V, D and J gene segments were assigned by aligning CDR3 sequences to IMGT reference sequences. For a sequence to be retained, a match of at least six nucleotides was required to both a V gene segment and a J gene segment. Rearrangements were classified as productive when the CDR3 lacked stop codons and remained in frame with V and J, and all other rearrangements were classified as non-productive. Following IMGT convention, CDR3 was defined as the stretch from the second conserved V-encoded cysteine up to the conserved J-encoded phenylalanine. The earlier analysis of about 500 of the donors excluded sequences that lacked an unambiguous match to a single V gene segment. An earlier analysis of approximately 590 of the donors classified V segments as functional when productive rearrangements were above 56.7% and as segregating when the standard deviation between donors was above 5%. A statistical classification framework was built to diagnose cytomegalovirus status from the catalog of TCR beta chain sequences. In a later analysis, TCR nucleotide sequences were compared against IMGT/GENE-DB human TR gene sequences so that V and J genes could be assigned. The TCRdist pipeline was used in a later analysis to assign CDR3 sequences and most-parsimonious VDJ recombination scenarios. A later analysis defined each TCR beta chain by its CDR3 amino acid sequence plus V-gene family, and excluded reads lacking a unique V-gene family. To address suspected cross-contamination and a sequencing artifact, a later analysis removed approximately 590 highly shared, low-generation-probability nucleotide sequences. For each public chain, a later analysis derived a clonal expansion index from normalized ranks of inferred template counts within each repertoire. Generation probabilities in a later analysis came from a VDJ recombination model fitted to out-of-frame rearrangements, and those results were checked against IGoR. A later analysis scored TCR-TCR, TCR-HLA and TCR-CMV co-occurrence with hypergeometric tests, applying a repertoire-size bias correction to TCR pairs. In a later analysis, false discovery rates were estimated by permuting HLA or CMV assignments 20 times. In a later analysis, co-occurring TCRs were grouped using DBSCAN, and TCRdist sequence similarity was added for clustering within HLA-allele-positive subsets. Repertoires with fewer than 30,000 or more than 120,000 public chains, plus five repertoires with anomalous nucleotide sharing, were excluded from co-occurrence clustering. TCRdb holds this immuneACCESS table with in-frame rearrangements only. Some clones are missing; in checked studies, unresolved V genes explain under half, and the rest has no known cause. V and J calls and clone size come straight from that table; D and trimming were deduced from the DNA. Counted in this sample were about 90,000 clones; 84% of them appeared once. The ten largest clones take up 2.1% of the sample.

Notes on this clone: No antigen is known for it. No base quality information exists; no much larger clone differs at one position.

From a lookup of the germline V gene, CDR1 and CDR2 are SNHLY and FYNNEI. The CDR3 runs 15 residues from the cysteine to the phenylalanine. The kept DNA is CDR3 alone, 45 bases in frame from the first base. Trimming leaves V shorter by 6 bases and J shorter by 1 base, with the junction holding 7 bases beyond the gene matches. The receptor chain draws on TRBV2 and TRBJ2-7, and 9 bases in between align with TRBD2. This receptor was obtained from a man younger than 30 in good health and CMV-seronegative. The sample consisted of PBMCs. The CDR3: CASRRLAAQSYEQYF. DNA sequence: TGTGCCAGCAGGAGACTAGCGGCACAGTCCTACGAGCAGTACTTC.